Detailed here is one T cell receptor (beta chain). This table comes from immunoSEQ multiplex PCR, and its TCRdb copy is limited to in-frame clones, with some not included. The data hold around 20,000 clones, with about four fifths observed a single time. Germline V CDR1 and CDR2: LGHNA, YSLEER. The CDR3 totals 22 residues. Trimming at V came to 0 bases and at J to 0 bases, leaving 14 bases not matched to a gene. The source of the sample is a study of T cell responses to AZD1222 COVID-19 vaccine. The clonotype originates from an adult who received the AZD1222 COVID-19 vaccine. The rearrangement links TRBV4-3 to TRBJ2-6; the match to TRBD2 covers 10 bases. This material consisted of peripheral blood, taken 28 days after the second AZD1222 dose. CDR3: CASSQDAALAGLVLSGANVLTF. The DNA for the CDR3 is TGCGCCAGCAGCCAAGATGCGGCACTAGCGGGACTAGTCCTCTCTGGGGCCAACGTCCTGACTTTC.